This TCR beta chain was recovered during a study of T-cell memory formation after mild COVID-19. Barcoded TCR alpha and TCR beta cDNA libraries with UMIs came from 5'RACE using constant-segment primers. TCRdb re-analysed the 5' RACE reads in MiXCR, keeping a single row per CDR3 protein. The sample consists of 560,000 or so distinct CDR3 sequences, about 18% of them appearing once. This clonotype has only a few counts. Trimming took 0 bases from V and 3 from J, leaving 12 bases between them. Germline V gene lookup returns CDR1 SGDLS and CDR2 YYNGEE. The CDR3 has 15 residues. This chain uses TRBV9 with TRBJ1-2; D not certain. The clonotype comes from an adult woman who had mild COVID-19 (a few samples of this study predate the infection). Cell type and time point are not known. Sequencing was done on a sample of PBMCs or a T cell subset sorted from them (not recorded which). The CDR3 DNA follows: TGTGCCAGCAGCGTAGCTCTTGGCGCTTACTATGGCTACACCTTC. Translation gives CASSVALGAYYGYTF.